This TCR beta chain is from a study of T cells after yellow fever vaccination. Study-wide background: Where fractions had low cell numbers, libraries were prepared from them with the SMART-Seq v4 Ultra Low Input RNA kit.

Remarks on this clonotype: Its specificity is unknown.

TCRdb redid the calling of the 5' RACE reads with MiXCR, one entry per CDR3 protein. The sample yields some 670,000 distinct CDR3 sequences, 12% seen once. Overall study results and limits: Only a minor proportion of clonotypes was detected across both CD4 and CD8 compartments. Most clones from primary vaccination resurfaced after the booster (about 95% CD4, more than 75% CD8). Within FACS-sorted repertoires, abundant clonotypes contaminating from the bulk population could be present.

The CDR3 consists of 15 residues. This chain uses TRBV21-1 with TRBJ2-7; the table's D gene call, TRBD2, was not cross checked with the DNA. TRBV21-1 represents a pseudogene. The sequence was obtained from a man aged 25-45 years who received the YFV17D yellow fever vaccine. The material was PBMCs, obtained on the day of the yellow fever booster vaccination. CDR3 nucleotide sequence: TGTGCCAGCAGCACCTCAGGACTGGCACGGTACGAGCAGTACTTC. It yields the protein CASSTSGLARYEQYF.